This passage covers 21 T cell receptor beta chains from one sample sequenced in a study of memory CD4+ T cells and cytomegalovirus serostatus. Sequencing used immunoSEQ multiplex PCR; TCRdb keeps in-frame clones, though not all of them. This table has approximately 46,000 clones, roughly 74% appearing once. Single viable CD3+CD4+CD8-CD45RO+ cells were sorted as the memory CD4+ T cells. The sample comprised memory CD4+ T cells from blood. These receptors were taken from an adult in good health and CMV-seropositive.

This chain links TRBV9 with TRBJ2-1; the match to TRBD2 covers 7 bases. Germline V gene data show CDR1 as SGDLS and CDR2 as YYNGEE. This CDR3 spans 15 amino acids. The J segment lost 5 bases and the V segment lost 0 bases, leaving 5 bases of the junction unmatched. The CDR3 region has the DNA TGTGCCAGCAGCGTAGAAACTAGCGCCGACAATGAGCAGTTCTTC. Translated, it gives CASSVETSADNEQFF. The variable domain in full, completed from reference TRBV9 and TRBJ2-1, reads DSGVTQTPKHLITATGQRVTLRCSPRSGDLSVYWYQQSLDQGLQFLIQYYNGEERAKGNILERFSAQQFPDLHSELNLSSLELGDSALYFCASSVETSADNEQFFGPGTRLTVL.

The chain uses TRBV5-5 and TRBJ2-7; D call uncertain. There are 13 residues in the CDR3. Germline CDR1 SGHKS, CDR2 YYEKEE (reference sequence). Trimming removed 2 bases at V and 4 bases at J, with 10 bases between. The CDR3 protein is CASSFFRYYEQYF. In nucleotides, the CDR3 is TGTGCCAGCAGCTTTTTTCGGTATTACGAGCAGTACTTC.

CDR3 sequence reads: CSVSGTNEKLFF. In DNA form, the CDR3 reads TGCAGCGTTTCCGGGACTAATGAAAAACTGTTTTTT. The chain recombines TRBV29-1 with TRBJ1-4; D ambiguous. Germline V gene data show CDR1 as SQVTM and CDR2 as ANQGSEA. The CDR3 consists of 12 residues. V was cut by 5 bases and J by 2 bases, with 6 bases left in between.

The CDR3 loop reads CASSDSSGPYEQYF. The CDR3 DNA is TGTGCCAGCAGCGACAGTTCGGGCCCTTACGAGCAGTACTTC. The chain employs TRBV7-2 and TRBJ2-7; TRBD1 might be the D (5 bases). CDR3 size: 14 residues. V gave up 5 bases and J gave up 4 bases, with 15 bases separating them. Germline V gives CDR1 SGHTA, CDR2 FQGNSA. The full variable domain, its missing parts supplied by reference TRBV7-2 and TRBJ2-7, is GAGVSQSPSNKVTEKGKDVELRCDPISGHTALYWYRQSLGQGLEFLIYFQGNSAPDKSGLPSDRFSAERTGGSVSTLTIQRTQQEDSAVYLCASSDSSGPYEQYFGPGTRLTVT.

The J gene is TRBJ2-2, the V gene TRBV5-1; unclear D gene. The germline gives CDR1 SGHRS, CDR2 YFSETQ. The length of the CDR3 is 16 residues. Trimming removed 3 bases at V and 1 base at J, with 13 bases between. CDR3 bases: TGCGCCAGCAGCTCCTCACGGATACAGAACACCGGGGAGCTGTTTTTT. It yields the protein CASSSSRIQNTGELFF.

The chain links TRBV28 to TRBJ2-1; TRBD2 is a possible D gene (6 bases). V was shortened by 3 bases and J by 0 bases, with 15 bases between the two germline ends. Per the germline V gene, CDR1 is MDHEN and CDR2 is SYDVKM. CDR3 length: 17 residues. CDR3 nucleotide sequence: TGTGCCAGCAGTTTGATCACCGGGGAGGTCTCCTACAATGAGCAGTTCTTC. It codes for CASSLITGEVSYNEQFF.

V and J are TRBV7-9 and TRBJ2-7; D is uncertain. Trimming took off 5 bases at V and 0 bases at J, with 14 bases between the two ends. The CDR3 is 15 residues long. CDR1 SEHNR and CDR2 FQNEAQ come from the germline V gene (reference sequence). The DNA for the CDR3 is TGTGCCAGCAGCCAGAAAAAGACCGGCTCCTACGAGCAGTACTTC. This sequence encodes CASSQKKTGSYEQYF.

This CDR3 reads CASSSVAGEETQYF. DNA of the CDR3: TGTGCCAGCAGCTCGGTAGCGGGGGAAGAGACCCAGTACTTC. J is TRBJ2-5 and V is TRBV7-2, with 9 positions matching TRBD2. V was clipped by 4 bases and J by 3 bases; unmatched bases: 3. CDR3 size: 14 residues. The germline V gene encodes CDR1 SGHTA and CDR2 FQGNSA.

V gene TRBV29-1 combines with J gene TRBJ1-1, with 7 bases that match TRBD1. The CDR3 is made up of 14 amino acids. The germline V gene encodes CDR1 SQVTM and CDR2 ANQGSEA. The V gene end was trimmed by 6 bases and the J gene end by 4 bases; junction bases not matched to a gene: 11. CDR3 sequence: CSVAFGTAGTEAFF. CDR3 DNA: TGCAGCGTAGCTTTCGGGACAGCCGGCACTGAAGCTTTCTTT.

This clone was detected only a few times. The chain links TRBV6-1 to TRBJ2-1; D is possibly TRBD2 (6 bases). CDR3 length: 11 amino acids. The V gene lost 3 bases and the J gene lost 10 bases, with 7 bases spanning the gap. Germline V gene data show CDR1 as MNHNS and CDR2 as SASEGT. The CDR3 protein is CASSERGEQFF. The CDR3 DNA reads as TGTGCCAGCAGTGAGCGGGGAGAGCAGTTCTTC.

The genes are TRBV28 and TRBJ2-1; possible D gene TRBD2, 5 bases. CDR1 is MDHEN, CDR2 SYDVKM, per germline. V was clipped by 4 bases and J by 7 bases, with 17 bases between them. The CDR3 has 15 residues. The CDR3 DNA reads TGTGCCAGCAGTTCGATCATTCGACGGGATAATGAGCAGTTCTTC. It encodes CASSSIIRRDNEQFF. The full variable domain, completed using reference TRBV28 and TRBJ2-1, is DVKVTQSSRYLVKRTGEKVFLECVQDMDHENMFWYRQDPGLGLRLIYFSYDVKMKEKGDIPEGYSVSREKKERFSLILESASTNQTSMYLCASSSIIRRDNEQFFGPGTRLTVL.

The rearrangement links TRBV7-2 to TRBJ2-5; 11 positions agree with TRBD2. Germline V gene data show CDR1 as SGHTA and CDR2 as FQGNSA. V lost 4 bases to trimming and J lost 5 bases; unmatched junction nucleotides: 9. The CDR3 totals 16 residues. CDR3 sequence: CASSSGLAGWRETQYF. In DNA, the CDR3 is TGTGCCAGCAGCTCCGGACTAGCGGGTTGGAGGGAGACCCAGTACTTC.

This clone occurred once. CDR3 DNA: TGTGCCAGCAGTGACTGGACAGGGTCTGACTACAATGAGCAGTTCTTC. Protein product: CASSDWTGSDYNEQFF. The rearrangement joins TRBV6-4 to TRBJ2-1; 8 bases align to TRBD1. V trimming: 1 base; J trimming: 3 bases; junction bases outside the gene matches: 5. The CDR3 runs 16 residues. Germline V gives CDR1 MRHNA, CDR2 SNTAGT.

The J gene is TRBJ2-5, the V gene TRBV7-2, with 10 bases fitting TRBD1. The CDR3 consists of 16 residues. V shed 2 bases, J shed 5 bases, and the junction held 8 bases outside the gene matches. CDR1 and CDR2 (germline): SGHTA, FQGNSA. The CDR3 protein is CASSLKLGTGEETQYF. The CDR3 DNA is TGTGCCAGCAGCTTAAAACTCGGGACAGGGGAGGAGACCCAGTACTTC. Supplemented by reference TRBV7-2 and TRBJ2-5, the full variable domain reads GAGVSQSPSNKVTEKGKDVELRCDPISGHTALYWYRQSLGQGLEFLIYFQGNSAPDKSGLPSDRFSAERTGGSVSTLTIQRTQQEDSAVYLCASSLKLGTGEETQYFGPGTRLLVL.

The genes are TRBV7-6 and TRBJ2-1; 11 bases line up with TRBD2. V lost 5 bases, J lost 6 bases, and 6 bases stayed unmatched. The CDR3 runs to 15 residues. Germline CDR1 reads SGHVS; CDR2 reads FNYEAQ. CDR3 residues: CASSNLAGGINEQFF. The CDR3 DNA reads TGTGCCAGCAGCAATCTAGCGGGGGGAATCAATGAGCAGTTCTTC.

V is TRBV10-1 and J is TRBJ2-2; no reliable D call. This CDR3 comprises 15 residues. The V and J ends lost 4 bases and 3 bases respectively, with 12 bases between them. The germline V gene has CDR1 WNHNN and CDR2 SYGVQD (reference sequence). CDR3: CASSGYSKYTGELFF. The DNA of the CDR3 is TGCGCCAGCAGTGGTTACTCCAAATACACCGGGGAGCTGTTTTTT.

CDR3 region: CASSPRLVTNEQFF. The CDR3 DNA reads as TGTGCCAGCAGCCCGCGACTAGTTACTAATGAGCAGTTCTTC. This chain links TRBV11-2 with TRBJ2-1; tentatively, D is TRBD2 (6 bases). Germline CDR1 SGHAT, CDR2 FQNNGV. The CDR3 consists of 14 residues. With 5 bases removed from V and 7 bases from J, the gap between germline ends came to 15 bases.

The genes are TRBV5-1 and TRBJ2-7; perhaps TRBD1 as D (6 bases). Germline V gene sequence: CDR1 SGHRS, CDR2 YFSETQ. This CDR3 spans 14 amino acids. Trimming took off 0 bases at V and 1 base at J, with 8 bases between the two ends. For the CDR3, the DNA is TGCGCCAGCAGCTTGGAGGGGGATTCCTACGAGCAGTACTTC. This sequence encodes CASSLEGDSYEQYF.

J is TRBJ1-5 and V is TRBV12-2. TRBV12-2 is given as a pseudogene. The CDR3 sequence is 16 residues long. The CDR3 here is CASRLGRETSNQPQHF. The CDR3 DNA follows: TGTGCAAGTCGCTTAGGTAGAGAAACTAGCAATCAGCCCCAGCATTTT.

This chain connects TRBV4-2 to TRBJ2-5; 9 bases map to TRBD2. This CDR3 has 15 amino acids. CDR1 is LGHNA, CDR2 YNFKEQ, per germline. V was clipped by 4 bases and J by 2 bases; unmatched bases: 5. CDR3 in DNA: TGTGCCAGCAGCCGTCAGCGGGGGGCTCAAGAGACCCAGTACTTC. Amino acid sequence: CASSRQRGAQETQYF.

The chain recombines TRBV6-1 with TRBJ2-5; D possibly uses TRBD1 or TRBD2 (5 bases each). This CDR3 has 16 residues. The V and J ends lost 3 bases and 4 bases respectively, with 18 bases between them. Germline values: CDR1 MNHNS, CDR2 SASEGT. The CDR3 sequence: CASSEGEISMRETQYF. The CDR3 DNA is TGTGCCAGCAGTGAGGGGGAGATCAGCATGAGAGAGACCCAGTACTTC.